Presented here are 32 T cell receptor beta chains from one specimen sequenced in a study of blood T cell repertoires in COVID-19. The repertoire was sequenced with immunoSEQ multiplex PCR; TCRdb's copy has only in-frame clones and lacks some. This table holds more than 90,000 clones, around 87% found once. Sequences were obtained from peripheral blood. The receptors stem from a woman in her twenties or thirties with acute or convalescent COVID-19.

The chain recombines TRBV5-1 with TRBJ2-3, with 7 bases lining up with TRBD1. V shed 4 bases, J shed 2 bases, and the junction held 10 bases outside the gene matches. Looked up from germline, CDR1 is SGHRS and CDR2 is YFSETQ. This CDR3 has 16 residues. CDR3 coding DNA: TGCGCCAGCAGCCCCGACAGGGTGGGGGACACAGATACGCAGTATTTT. Translation: CASSPDRVGDTDTQYF.

The V call is TRBV9, the J call TRBJ2-3; TRBD2 is a possible D gene (5 bases). Germline-derived CDR1 and CDR2 are SGDLS and YYNGEE. V lost 0 bases to trimming and J lost 4 bases, with 12 bases between them. The CDR3 runs 15 residues. This CDR3 is CASSVAEGSPDTQYF. The CDR3 DNA sequence: TGTGCCAGCAGCGTAGCTGAGGGTAGCCCAGATACGCAGTATTTT.

A word on this clone: Other DNA sequences from this sample encode an identical CDR3 as well. This chain connects TRBV27 to TRBJ2-1; possible D gene TRBD2, 5 bases. The CDR3 is made up of 13 amino acids. Looked up from germline, CDR1 is MNHEY and CDR2 is SMNVEV (reference sequence). Trimming shortened V by 3 bases and J by 7 bases, and 10 bases separated the two germline ends. DNA of the CDR3: TGTGCCAGCAGTTTGTCCCGCGGGAATGAGCAGTTCTTC. It encodes CASSLSRGNEQFF.

The rearrangement joins TRBV27 to TRBJ2-7, with 11 bases fitting TRBD2. With V trimmed by 6 bases and J by 5 bases, 6 bases remained unmatched. Per germline, CDR1 MNHEY and CDR2 SMNVEV (reference sequence). The CDR3 contains 14 residues. CDR3 residues: CASSILAGDDEQYF. The CDR3 nucleotides read TGTGCCAGCAGCATACTAGCGGGGGATGACGAGCAGTACTTC.

This clone was seen just once. CDR3 sequence (DNA): TGTGCCAGCAGTTCAACCGGACAGGGGGGCTACAATGAGCAGTTCTTC. Encoded protein: CASSSTGQGGYNEQFF. The rearrangement uses TRBV9 and TRBJ2-1; 10 nucleotides align to TRBD1. CDR3 size: 16 residues. Germline V gene data show CDR1 as SGDLS and CDR2 as YYNGEE. Germline trimming cut 5 bases from V and 3 bases from J; bases unmatched to any gene: 8.

The chain is built from TRBV7-6 and TRBJ2-1, with 9 bases identical to TRBD2. V dropped 5 bases and J dropped 7; count of bases not matched to a gene: 9. Germline CDR1 and CDR2: SGHVS and FNYEAQ. This CDR3 has 15 residues. CDR3 coding DNA: TGTGCCAGCAGCCCCCGGCGGGGGGGGTATAATGAGCAGTTCTTC. The encoded protein is CASSPRRGGYNEQFF.

This clone showed up just once. The V and J genes are TRBV9 and TRBJ1-5, with TRBD1 identical over 8 bases. The CDR3 is 14 residues long. Germline V gene lookup returns CDR1 SGDLS and CDR2 YYNGEE. With V trimmed by 3 bases and J by 5 bases, 4 bases remained unmatched. The CDR3 spells CASSAQGADQPQHF. Here the CDR3 DNA reads TGTGCCAGCAGCGCCCAGGGGGCCGATCAGCCCCAGCATTTT.

This chain joins TRBV2 and TRBJ1-5, with TRBD1 matching 8 bases. Germline V gene sequence: CDR1 SNHLY, CDR2 FYNNEI. The CDR3 runs 15 residues. With V trimmed by 5 bases and J by 3 bases, 6 bases remained unmatched. The CDR3 region is CASSQQQGDNQPQHF. CDR3 coding DNA: TGTGCCAGCAGTCAGCAACAGGGGGACAATCAGCCCCAGCATTTT.

The V call is TRBV19, the J call TRBJ2-3, with D possibly matching TRBD2 (6 bases). The CDR3 has 17 amino acids. V was cut by 3 bases and J by 2 bases, with 18 bases left in between. CDR1 and CDR2 (germline): LNHDA, SQIVND (reference sequence). The CDR3 is CASSILVSSDTTDTQYF. CDR3 bases: TGTGCCAGTAGTATTTTGGTATCTAGCGACACCACAGATACGCAGTATTTT.

This clone was seen only a few times. The genes are TRBV7-2 and TRBJ2-3; 10 nucleotides match TRBD2. Germline V gene sequence: CDR1 SGHTA, CDR2 FQGNSA. Trimming removed 5 bases from V and 4 bases from J; junction bases left unmatched: 9. This CDR3 is 16 amino acids long. This chain's CDR3 is CASSLWTSGGADTQYF. CDR3 sequence (DNA): TGTGCCAGCAGCCTCTGGACTAGCGGAGGGGCAGATACGCAGTATTTT.

The rearrangement joins TRBV11-2 to TRBJ2-1; D is perhaps TRBD1 (6 bases). The CDR3 runs to 14 residues. V was clipped by 2 bases and J by 9 bases, with 14 bases between them. CDR1 SGHAT and CDR2 FQNNGV come from the germline V gene. CDR3 bases: TGTGCCAGCAGCTTAACCCCAGGGGCGGGTGAGCAGTTCTTC. Translation: CASSLTPGAGEQFF. The full variable domain, its missing parts supplied by reference TRBV11-2 and TRBJ2-1, is EAGVAQSPRYKIIEKRQSVAFWCNPISGHATLYWYQQILGQGPKLLIQFQNNGVVDDSQLPKDRFSAERLKGVDSTLKIQPAKLEDSAVYLCASSLTPGAGEQFFGPGTRLTVL.

The chain recombines TRBV7-2 with TRBJ1-2, with unresolved D. Germline loops: CDR1 SGHTA, CDR2 FQGNSA. The V end lost 4 bases, the J end lost 0 bases, and 15 bases lay between the germline ends. The CDR3 is made up of 16 amino acids. CDR3 sequence (DNA): TGTGCCAGCAGCTCCCGTACCACTCAAGCTAACTATGGCTACACCTTC. It is translated as CASSSRTTQANYGYTF.

The V and J genes are TRBV5-1 and TRBJ1-6, with no clear D. The germline V and J ends were trimmed by 1 base and 15 bases, with 17 bases remaining between them. In germline, CDR1 is SGHRS, CDR2 YFSETQ. CDR3 length: 14 amino acids. DNA for the CDR3: TGCGCCAGCAGCTTGTCGTTTGGGCCGCAACTCCTCCACTTT. Protein: CASSLSFGPQLLHF.

J is TRBJ1-4 and V is TRBV5-6, with 8 bases lining up with TRBD1. The germline V gene has CDR1 SGHDT and CDR2 YYEEEE. With 5 bases clipped from V and 3 bases from J, the junction kept 6 bases outside the gene matches. This CDR3 is 15 amino acids long. The CDR3 bases are TGTGCCAGCAGACCCCAGGGGGCGGCTAATGAAAAACTGTTTTTT. It yields the protein CASRPQGAANEKLFF.

This clone was observed a few times. The genes are TRBV19 and TRBJ1-2, with 10 bases that match TRBD1. Germline V gene data show CDR1 as LNHDA and CDR2 as SQIVND (reference sequence). The CDR3 loop spans 15 amino acids. The J segment lost 2 bases and the V segment lost 5 bases, leaving 5 bases of the junction unmatched. CDR3 in DNA: TGTGCCAGTAGTCAAGAGGGACAGGGGAACTATGGCTACACCTTC. Translated, it gives CASSQEGQGNYGYTF.

The V gene is TRBV7-2, the J gene TRBJ1-1; D is perhaps TRBD1 (5 bases). Trimming stripped 1 base from V and 5 bases from J, with 11 bases between. The germline V gene encodes CDR1 SGHTA and CDR2 FQGNSA. CDR3 size: 14 residues. In nucleotides, the CDR3 is TGTGCCAGCAGCTTAGTTCCAGGGTTGACTGAAGCTTTCTTT. This codes for CASSLVPGLTEAFF.

The J gene is TRBJ2-2, the V gene TRBV3-1 (or the pseudogene TRBV3-2); 9 positions agree with TRBD2. Trimming took 8 bases from V and 6 from J; bases not matched to a gene: 22. There are 19 residues in the CDR3. Germline-derived CDR1 and CDR2 are LGHDT and YNNKEL (reference sequence). The CDR3 is CASEDPGTKRGDPPGELFF. The CDR3 nucleotides read TGTGCCAGCGAAGACCCCGGGACTAAGCGGGGGGACCCCCCCGGGGAGCTGTTTTTT.

The rearrangement links TRBV9 to TRBJ2-6; D is perhaps TRBD2 (6 bases). This CDR3 comprises 14 residues. Germline assignment: CDR1 SGDLS and CDR2 YYNGEE. Trimming left V 7 bases short and J 4 bases short, with 12 bases between. The CDR3: CASGEALGANVLTF. CDR3 in DNA: TGTGCCAGCGGGGAGGCTCTGGGGGCCAACGTCCTGACTTTC.

This clone was found once. The same CDR3 is also encoded by other DNA sequences in this sample. The chain is built from TRBV2 and TRBJ1-6; no firm D call. The CDR3 extends over 14 amino acids. Germline V CDR1 and CDR2: SNHLY, FYNNEI. The V end lost 0 bases, the J end lost 6 bases, and 6 bases lay between the germline ends. The CDR3 loop reads CASSEARVNSPLHF. The CDR3 nucleotides read TGTGCCAGCAGTGAAGCTCGAGTTAATTCACCCCTCCACTTT.

The chain recombines TRBV5-1 with TRBJ2-1; D is possibly TRBD1 (7 bases). V was shortened by 2 bases and J by 9 bases, with 12 bases between the two germline ends. Germline CDR1 and CDR2: SGHRS and YFSETQ. This CDR3 contains 13 residues. The CDR3 reads CASSLGGGTEQFF. The CDR3 DNA is TGCGCCAGCAGCTTAGGGGGCGGGACTGAGCAGTTCTTC.

The chain couples TRBV4-2 to TRBJ2-1; 9 nucleotides line up with TRBD2. CDR3 size: 16 residues. V shed 4 bases and J 2 bases; nucleotides not matched to a gene: 6. Germline-derived CDR1 and CDR2 are LGHNA and YNFKEQ. CDR3 sequence reads: CASSPTGGGAYNEQFF. CDR3 nucleotides: TGTGCCAGCAGCCCGACCGGCGGGGGGGCCTACAATGAGCAGTTCTTC.

This chain connects TRBV15 to TRBJ1-5; TRBD1 is a possible D gene (6 bases). V was clipped by 0 bases and J by 7 bases, with 13 bases between them. This CDR3 is 15 amino acids long. Germline V CDR1 and CDR2: LNHNV, YYDKDF (reference sequence). The CDR3 sequence: CATSRDQGGGQPQHF. The CDR3 DNA reads TGTGCCACCAGCAGAGATCAAGGCGGGGGCCAGCCCCAGCATTTT.

The chain joins TRBV28 to TRBJ2-3; TRBD1 matches at 10 bases. This CDR3 region has 15 residues. Germline V gene data show CDR1 as MDHEN and CDR2 as SYDVKM. The ends lost 5 bases at V and 4 bases at J; junction bases unmatched: 6. The CDR3 DNA reads TGTGCCAGCAGTCCGGGGGGACAGGGGCCAGATACGCAGTATTTT. Protein sequence: CASSPGGQGPDTQYF.

The chain recombines TRBV19 with TRBJ1-5; 9 bases line up with TRBD1. This CDR3 is 17 amino acids long. Germline V gene data show CDR1 as LNHDA and CDR2 as SQIVND (reference sequence). The trim removed 3 bases at V and 2 bases at J, leaving 8 bases unmatched. CDR3 DNA: TGTGCCAGTAGTATGGGGACAGGGACCCTTGGCAATCAGCCCCAGCATTTT. It is translated as CASSMGTGTLGNQPQHF.

V is TRBV5-1 and J is TRBJ1-2, with 9 bases that match TRBD1. V gave up 4 bases and J gave up 3 bases; unmatched junction bases: 4. CDR1 SGHRS and CDR2 YFSETQ come from the germline V gene. The CDR3 is made up of 14 amino acids. The CDR3 reads CASSLRTGDYGYTF. Here the CDR3 DNA reads TGCGCCAGCAGCCTTCGGACAGGGGACTATGGCTACACCTTC.

V and J are TRBV27 and TRBJ1-4; D possibly corresponds to TRBD1 (5 bases). The germline V gene has CDR1 MNHEY and CDR2 SMNVEV (reference sequence). This CDR3 is 12 amino acids long. V was pared by 7 bases and J by 8 bases, with 11 bases between. CDR3 bases: TGTGCCAGCACTGATGGGGCAGAAAAACTGTTTTTT. Encoded protein: CASTDGAEKLFF.

The gene calls are TRBV9 and TRBJ2-1; 7 nucleotides agree with TRBD2. This CDR3 has 16 residues. Germline V lookup: CDR1 SGDLS, CDR2 YYNGEE. V lost 0 bases to trimming and J lost 0 bases; unmatched junction nucleotides: 3. CDR3 residues: CASSVGGSSSYNEQFF. The CDR3 DNA reads TGTGCCAGCAGCGTAGGCGGGAGTTCCTCCTACAATGAGCAGTTCTTC.

The chain links TRBV19 to TRBJ2-7, with D perhaps matching TRBD1 (6 bases). Trimming left V 4 bases short and J 0 bases short, with 13 bases between. The germline V gene encodes CDR1 LNHDA and CDR2 SQIVND (reference sequence). The length of the CDR3 is 15 residues. Here the CDR3 DNA reads TGTGCCAGTAGTAGGAGACAGGCCCACTCCTACGAGCAGTACTTC. This gives the protein CASSRRQAHSYEQYF.

A few counts support this clone. The V and J genes are TRBV3-1 (or the pseudogene TRBV3-2) and TRBJ1-1; 8 bases are a match to TRBD1. The CDR3 contains 14 residues. V lost 4 bases and J lost 3; bases outside the gene matches: 4. Germline lookup yields CDR1 LGHDT and CDR2 YNNKEL (reference sequence). CDR3 coding DNA: TGTGCCAGCAGCCCGAGGACAGGGCACACTGAAGCTTTCTTT. Translated: CASSPRTGHTEAFF.

This chain joins TRBV28 and TRBJ1-3; D gene unclear. There are 11 residues in the CDR3. Germline V gene sequence: CDR1 MDHEN, CDR2 SYDVKM. Trimming left V 4 bases short and J 6 bases short, with 4 bases between. The CDR3 nucleotides are TGTGCCAGCAGTTCTTTAAACACCATATATTTT. It specifies CASSSLNTIYF.

The chain combines TRBV19 with TRBJ2-1; 12 nucleotides agree with TRBD2. Germline V gene data show CDR1 as LNHDA and CDR2 as SQIVND (reference sequence). This CDR3 has 18 amino acids. Germline trimming cut 7 bases from V and 7 bases from J; bases unmatched to any gene: 17. CDR3 loop: CASMDSIRLAGVTNEQFF. In DNA form, the CDR3 reads TGTGCCAGTATGGACTCGATAAGACTAGCGGGGGTTACGAATGAGCAGTTCTTC.

This chain joins TRBV5-6 and TRBJ2-7; a weak D match, TRBD2 (6 bases). The CDR3 spans 13 residues. V gave up 3 bases and J gave up 5 bases, with 12 bases separating them. The germline V gene encodes CDR1 SGHDT and CDR2 YYEEEE. The CDR3 sequence is CASSSGGFNEQYF. The CDR3 coding sequence is TGTGCCAGCAGCTCAGGAGGGTTCAACGAGCAGTACTTC.